These 24 T cell receptor beta chains were all obtained from the same sample, sequenced in a study of T cell responses to AZD1222 COVID-19 vaccine. Assay: immunoSEQ multiplex PCR; the TCRdb copy retains only in-frame clones and omits some. Found here are around 130,000 clones, roughly nine tenths of them singletons; the top ten hold approximately 9.4%. The specimen comprised peripheral blood, sampled 28 days after the second AZD1222 dose. These receptors were taken from an adult who received the AZD1222 COVID-19 vaccine.

This clone appeared a single time. J is TRBJ1-6 and V is TRBV3-1 (or the pseudogene TRBV3-2); no reliable D call. Germline assignment: CDR1 LGHDT and CDR2 YNNKEL (reference sequence). This CDR3 region has 14 residues. V lost 2 bases to trimming and J lost 10 bases, with 12 bases between them. This CDR3 is CASSQSEGSSPLHF. The CDR3 bases are TGTGCCAGCAGCCAATCCGAGGGTAGCTCACCCCTCCACTTT.

This rearrangement joins TRBV18 to TRBJ1-6, with 7 positions matching TRBD1. This CDR3 is 14 amino acids long. The germline V gene has CDR1 KGHSH and CDR2 LQKENI. The V and J ends lost 4 bases and 9 bases, in that order; junction bases with no gene match: 6. The DNA of the CDR3 is TGTGCCAGCTCACTGGGACAGCAGGGTTCACCCCTCCACTTT. It specifies CASSLGQQGSPLHF. Variable domain in full (rest from reference TRBV18 and TRBJ1-6): NAGVMQNPRHLVRRRGQEARLRCSPMKGHSHVYWYRQLPEEGLKFMVYLQKENIIDESGMPKERFSAEFPKEGPSILRIQQVVRGDSAAYFCASSLGQQGSPLHFGNGTRLTVT.

The chain carries TRBV4-2 and TRBJ1-2; 10 nucleotides match TRBD1. With 4 bases clipped from V and 8 bases from J, the junction kept 13 bases outside the gene matches. CDR1 and CDR2 (germline): LGHNA, YNFKEQ. This CDR3 spans 16 amino acids. CDR3 DNA sequence: TGTGCCAGCAGCCTTTCCACGTCGGGGACAGGGGCCGGCTACACCTTC. Its translation: CASSLSTSGTGAGYTF.

This clone was picked up one time. The chain recombines TRBV2 with TRBJ1-1; D is undetermined. Germline V CDR1 and CDR2: SNHLY, FYNNEI. The CDR3 totals 12 residues. V lost 10 bases and J 1 base, leaving 10 bases between the germline ends. The CDR3 loop is CATYLRNTEAFF. The CDR3 bases are TGTGCCACCTACTTGAGGAACACTGAAGCTTTCTTT.

The gene calls are TRBV6-5 and TRBJ1-5, with 7 nucleotides matching TRBD1. V shed 6 bases and J 7 bases; nucleotides not matched to a gene: 12. Germline loops: CDR1 MNHEY, CDR2 SVGAGI. The CDR3 runs 15 residues. The CDR3 sequence is CASSRTGTLLQPQHF. The CDR3 bases are TGTGCCAGCAGCAGGACAGGAACTTTACTACAGCCCCAGCATTTT.

The chain links TRBV3-1 (or the pseudogene TRBV3-2) to TRBJ2-1, with 9 positions matching TRBD1. CDR3 length: 15 residues. The V segment lost 4 bases and the J segment 2 bases; nucleotides outside the gene matches: 3. Looked up from germline, CDR1 is LGHDT and CDR2 is YNNKEL (reference sequence). CDR3 amino acids: CASSRTGETYNEQFF. DNA for the CDR3: TGTGCCAGCAGCCGGACAGGGGAAACCTACAATGAGCAGTTCTTC.

The chain is built from TRBV7-9 and TRBJ2-7, with 7 bases that match TRBD2. The CDR3 runs to 15 residues. Germline CDR1 reads SEHNR; CDR2 reads FQNEAQ (reference sequence). V was pared by 5 bases and J by 6 bases, with 13 bases of the junction left unmatched. CDR3 in amino acids: CASSQASDGGSEQYF. The CDR3 region has the DNA TGTGCCAGCAGCCAAGCCTCCGATGGCGGGAGCGAGCAGTACTTC.

This clone has only one observation. This sequence joins TRBV10-1 and TRBJ2-2, with 9 bases aligning to TRBD1. There are 15 residues in the CDR3. Germline lookup yields CDR1 WNHNN and CDR2 SYGVQD (reference sequence). V lost 5 bases to trimming and J lost 5 bases; unmatched junction nucleotides: 6. This chain's CDR3 is CASSPGQGRTGELFF. CDR3 DNA sequence: TGCGCCAGCAGTCCGGGACAGGGAAGGACCGGGGAGCTGTTTTTT.

The chain combines TRBV5-1 with TRBJ1-1, with D possibly matching TRBD1 (5 bases). Germline V CDR1 and CDR2: SGHRS, YFSETQ. The CDR3 is made up of 15 amino acids. Trimming removed 0 bases at V and 6 bases at J, with 15 bases between. The CDR3 loop is CASSLVHGARAEAFF. The CDR3 DNA reads as TGCGCCAGCAGCTTGGTGCATGGGGCAAGGGCTGAAGCTTTCTTT.

The chain carries TRBV30 and TRBJ1-1, with no clear D. The CDR3 consists of 12 residues. Germline V gene data show CDR1 as GTSNPN and CDR2 as SVGIG (reference sequence). V dropped 8 bases and J dropped 4 bases, with 14 bases sitting between them. In DNA form, the CDR3 reads TGTGCCATGGACCGGGGATTCACTGAAGCTTTCTTT. Translation gives CAMDRGFTEAFF.

J is TRBJ2-2 and V is TRBV4-2, with 8 nucleotides matching TRBD2. This CDR3 has 17 residues. With 0 bases clipped from V and 4 bases from J, the junction kept 7 bases outside the gene matches. Looked up from germline, CDR1 is LGHNA and CDR2 is YNFKEQ. CDR3: CASSQDSHGTSTGELFF. In nucleotides, the CDR3 is TGTGCCAGCAGCCAAGATAGTCACGGGACTAGCACCGGGGAGCTGTTTTTT.

The chain combines TRBV10-2 with TRBJ2-3; D is unclear. Germline V gives CDR1 WSHSY, CDR2 SAAADI. V was trimmed by 5 bases and J by 0 bases, leaving 15 bases between them. CDR3 length: 16 amino acids. CDR3 sequence: CASSRFGGISTDTQYF. The CDR3, as DNA: TGCGCCAGCAGTCGATTTGGTGGGATTAGCACAGATACGCAGTATTTT.

The chain recombines TRBV3-1 (or the pseudogene TRBV3-2) with TRBJ1-4; D is perhaps TRBD1 (5 bases). There are 15 residues in the CDR3. Trimming stripped 0 bases from V and 6 bases from J, with 11 bases between. Per germline, CDR1 LGHDT and CDR2 YNNKEL (reference sequence). As DNA, the CDR3 is TGTGCCAGCAGCCAAGAATGGGACCGGTATGAAAAACTGTTTTTT. It specifies CASSQEWDRYEKLFF.

The CDR3 DNA reads TGTGCCAGCAGCCAAGATATGCCGGGAGGCCAGTTCTTC. Translated: CASSQDMPGGQFF. This chain uses TRBV3-1 (or the pseudogene TRBV3-2) with TRBJ2-1, with 7 bases fitting TRBD2. The CDR3 loop spans 13 amino acids. Germline CDR1 LGHDT, CDR2 YNNKEL (reference sequence). V lost 0 bases, J lost 13 bases, and 6 bases stayed unmatched.

The V gene is TRBV5-1, the J gene TRBJ2-3; D remains unclear. This CDR3 contains 16 residues. The V gene lost 1 base and the J gene lost 0 bases, with 12 bases spanning the gap. Germline loops: CDR1 SGHRS, CDR2 YFSETQ. This CDR3 reads CASSLMPGASTDTQYF. The CDR3, as DNA: TGCGCCAGCAGCTTGATGCCCGGTGCTAGCACAGATACGCAGTATTTT.

The genes are TRBV7-9 and TRBJ2-2, with 7 bases that match TRBD1. The CDR3 is made up of 17 amino acids. Unmatched junction bases numbered 8, after V lost 4 bases and J lost 0 bases. CDR1 is SEHNR and CDR2 is FQNEAQ in the germline V gene (reference sequence). CDR3 sequence: CASSSNSGTANTGELFF. CDR3 in DNA: TGTGCCAGCAGCTCAAATTCCGGGACAGCGAACACCGGGGAGCTGTTTTTT.

The rearrangement uses TRBV7-2 and TRBJ2-2; D not certain. V lost 2 bases and J 0 bases, leaving 7 bases between the germline ends. CDR1 is SGHTA and CDR2 is FQGNSA in the germline V gene. CDR3 size: 15 residues. CDR3 DNA: TGTGCCAGCAGCTTATCGAGAGCGAACACCGGGGAGCTGTTTTTT. Its protein is CASSLSRANTGELFF.

This clone appeared a single time. This sequence joins TRBV7-9 and TRBJ2-3, with D unclear. V lost 5 bases, J lost 5 bases, and 14 bases lay in between. CDR3 length: 14 amino acids. Germline V CDR1 and CDR2: SEHNR, FQNEAQ (reference sequence). CDR3 protein: CASSLGGWEDTQYF. Written as DNA, the CDR3 is TGTGCCAGCAGCCTAGGTGGGTGGGAAGATACGCAGTATTTT.

CDR3 loop: CASSLEHAGNSPLHF. DNA for the CDR3: TGTGCCAGCAGCTTAGAACACGCAGGGAATTCACCCCTCCACTTT. V usage is TRBV7-2 and J usage is TRBJ1-6; a possible D gene is TRBD1 (5 bases). V lost 1 base and J 7 bases, leaving 11 bases between the germline ends. CDR3 length equals 15 residues. Per the germline V gene, CDR1 is SGHTA and CDR2 is FQGNSA.

The CDR3 nucleotides are TGTGCCTGGAGTGAAGACAGGGATCAGCCCCAGCATTTT. Encoded protein: CAWSEDRDQPQHF. The chain uses TRBV30 and TRBJ1-5, with 7 bases lining up with TRBD1. Germline lookup yields CDR1 GTSNPN and CDR2 SVGIG (reference sequence). Losses at the gene ends were 1 base for V and 5 bases for J; bases not matched to a gene: 2. The CDR3 is 13 residues long.

The chain has TRBV6-5 and TRBJ1-1; D might be TRBD1 (5 bases). Germline V gives CDR1 MNHEY, CDR2 SVGAGI. The CDR3 extends over 13 amino acids. Deletions cut 7 bases from V and 5 bases from J, with 14 bases between. This CDR3 is CASTTDLTTEAFF. CDR3 bases: TGTGCCAGCACGACAGACTTAACGACTGAAGCTTTCTTT.

This chain connects TRBV7-8 to TRBJ1-2; 7 bases fit TRBD1. The CDR3 has 15 residues. The V segment lost 5 bases and the J segment 3 bases; nucleotides outside the gene matches: 9. Germline assignment: CDR1 SGHVS and CDR2 FQNEAQ. The CDR3 loop reads CASSGYRGQDYGYTF. The CDR3 DNA follows: TGTGCCAGCAGCGGATACAGGGGTCAGGACTATGGCTACACCTTC.

The chain joins TRBV10-3 to TRBJ1-2; no firm D call. Trimming removed 2 bases from V and 4 bases from J, with 11 bases in between. The CDR3 loop spans 14 amino acids. Germline V gene data show CDR1 as ENHRY and CDR2 as SYGVKD. For the CDR3, the DNA is TGTGCCATCAGTGAGCCCGGACGGGGCTATGGCTACACCTTC. This translates into CAISEPGRGYGYTF.

This clone was picked up one time. This sequence joins TRBV2 and TRBJ1-1, with no clear D. CDR1 and CDR2 from the germline V gene are SNHLY and FYNNEI. Trimming left V 7 bases short and J 0 bases short, with 21 bases between. The CDR3 is made up of 17 amino acids. CDR3 sequence reads: CASTEGWQRDMNTEAFF. In DNA, the CDR3 is TGTGCCAGCACCGAAGGGTGGCAGAGAGACATGAACACTGAAGCTTTCTTT.